The 15 T cell receptor beta chains in this list originate from one sample, sequenced in a study of T cells in Graves' hyperthyroidism and ophthalmopathy (dated by TCRdb to the late 2010s). The library was built by means of multiplex PCR. The reads were generated on an Illumina HiSeq 2000. The TCR beta CDR3 regions were amplified from RNA transcripts. The first round of RT-PCR for the TCR CDR3 was performed with the HTBI primer set and the Qiagen OneStep RT-PCR kit. In-frame beta chains were kept once TCRdb had trimmed the public reads at Q25 with fastp and called clones with MiXCR. Each record represents a unique CDR3 protein, reported with the most common genes and DNA among its rows. A total of around 560,000 distinct CDR3 sequences appear in this sample, 16% of them only once. The top ten clones comprise 15% to 20% of the sample. The source material was blood. All receptors derive from a woman between 18 and 29 years old with Graves' hyperthyroidism.

This clonotype was seen a handful of times. V usage is TRBV19 and J usage is TRBJ2-1; maybe TRBD2 (7 bases). The V and J ends lost 8 bases and 8 bases respectively, with 19 bases between them. The germline gives CDR1 LNHDA, CDR2 SQIVND (reference sequence). The CDR3 covers 14 residues. The CDR3 is CASGLGVGGHEQFF. CDR3 coding DNA: TGTGCCAGTGGGTTGGGAGTGGGGGGGCATGAGCAGTTCTTC.

The V and J genes are TRBV24-1 and TRBJ2-3, with TRBD2 identical over 8 bases. V dropped 4 bases and J dropped 0; count of bases not matched to a gene: 5. CDR3 size: 16 residues. Germline-derived CDR1 and CDR2 are KGHDR and SFDVKD. CDR3 region: CATSDPGGDSTDTQYF. CDR3 nucleotide sequence: TGTGCCACCAGTGACCCGGGGGGGGATAGCACAGATACGCAGTATTTT.

The table lists this clonotype with many counts. The V call is TRBV13, the J call TRBJ1-1, with D perhaps TRBD1 (6 bases). CDR1 PRHDT and CDR2 FYEKMQ come from the germline V gene (reference sequence). V lost 5 bases and J 0 bases, leaving 16 bases between the germline ends. The CDR3 runs 16 residues. The DNA for the CDR3 is TGTGCCAGCAGCCCGTACCCTGACAGGATGAACACTGAAGCTTTCTTT. Its protein product is CASSPYPDRMNTEAFF. Based on the CDR3 plus reference TRBV13 and TRBJ1-1, the full variable domain is AAGVIQSPRHLIKEKRETATLKCYPIPRHDTVYWYQQGPGQDPQFLISFYEKMQSDKGSIPDRFSAQQFSDYHSELNMSSLELGDSALYFCASSPYPDRMNTEAFFGQGTRLTVV.

This clonotype was found many times. The chain combines TRBV5-6 with TRBJ2-1, with D possibly matching TRBD1 (6 bases). The CDR3 contains 16 residues. Germline lookup yields CDR1 SGHDT and CDR2 YYEEEE. The V gene lost 3 bases and the J gene lost 3 bases, with 16 bases spanning the gap. Here the CDR3 reads CASSSGAGTDYNEQFF. CDR3 in DNA: TGTGCCAGCAGCTCAGGGGCCGGAACCGACTACAATGAGCAGTTCTTC.

This clonotype was recorded a few times. The gene calls are TRBV20-1 and TRBJ1-4, with D hard to call. The CDR3 extends over 11 amino acids. Trimming left V 5 bases short and J 2 bases short, with 3 bases between. Germline CDR1 DFQATT, CDR2 SNEGSKA (reference sequence). CDR3 in amino acids: CSASTNEKLFF. The CDR3 DNA is TGCAGTGCTTCCACTAATGAAAAACTGTTTTTT.

This clonotype came up a few times. The genes are TRBV7-9 and TRBJ2-2; D unclear. V was pared by 3 bases and J by 6 bases, with 8 bases between. The germline V gene has CDR1 SEHNR and CDR2 FQNEAQ (reference sequence). This CDR3 is built from 13 residues. The CDR3 DNA reads TGTGCCAGCAGCTTGAGATGGTCCGGGGAGCTGTTTTTT. Translation gives CASSLRWSGELFF.

This clonotype was seen more than once but under ten times. The chain joins TRBV28 to TRBJ2-1; 7 bases are a match to TRBD2. Germline assignment: CDR1 MDHEN and CDR2 SYDVKM. There are 15 residues in the CDR3. J was trimmed by 3 bases and V by 5 bases; bases with no gene match: 7. CDR3 amino acids: CASSPPSGNYNEQFF. The CDR3 DNA sequence: TGTGCCAGCAGTCCTCCTAGCGGCAACTACAATGAGCAGTTCTTC. Supplemented by reference TRBV28 and TRBJ2-1, the full variable domain reads DVKVTQSSRYLVKRTGEKVFLECVQDMDHENMFWYRQDPGLGLRLIYFSYDVKMKEKGDIPEGYSVSREKKERFSLILESASTNQTSMYLCASSPPSGNYNEQFFGPGTRLTVL.

This clonotype has just one count. The chain couples TRBV7-9 to TRBJ2-4, with 13 bases fitting TRBD2. Germline CDR1 and CDR2: SEHNR and FQNEAQ (reference sequence). This CDR3 is 19 amino acids long. Unmatched junction bases numbered 9, after V lost 4 bases and J lost 0 bases. DNA of the CDR3: TGTGCCAGCAGCTCGGGACTAGCGGGGCGGATCGTAGCCAAAAACATTCAGTACTTC. Its translation: CASSSGLAGRIVAKNIQYF.

There are a few counts of this clonotype. The chain links TRBV6-1 to TRBJ1-5; 8 bases map to TRBD1. The CDR3 loop spans 16 amino acids. The ends lost 2 bases at V and 1 base at J; junction bases unmatched: 4. The germline V gene has CDR1 MNHNS and CDR2 SASEGT. CDR3 residues: CASSEQGARSNQPQHF. DNA for the CDR3: TGTGCCAGCAGTGAACAGGGGGCACGAAGCAATCAGCCCCAGCATTTT.

Only a few counts were recorded for this clonotype. V is TRBV14 and J is TRBJ2-3, with 8 bases matching TRBD2. Germline V CDR1 and CDR2: SGHDN, FVKESK. The CDR3 has 18 amino acids. V was pared by 1 base and J by 3 bases, with 12 bases of the junction left unmatched. CDR3 nucleotide sequence: TGTGCCAGCAGCCAAGTACGTCGAGCGGGAGCTGGGACAGATACGCAGTATTTT. It is translated as CASSQVRRAGAGTDTQYF.

This clonotype has ten or more counts. The chain employs TRBV2 and TRBJ2-3; TRBD1 might be the D (6 bases). V was shortened by 6 bases and J by 0 bases, with 13 bases between the two germline ends. This CDR3 contains 15 residues. The germline V gene has CDR1 SNHLY and CDR2 FYNNEI. CDR3 coding DNA: TGTGCCAGCAGCGAACACAGGGTGAGCACAGATACGCAGTATTTT. It encodes CASSEHRVSTDTQYF.

This clonotype showed up many times. The genes are TRBV7-9 and TRBJ2-5; TRBD1 is a possible D gene (5 bases). Germline CDR1 SEHNR, CDR2 FQNEAQ (reference sequence). V was clipped by 5 bases and J by 2 bases, with 15 bases between them. CDR3 size: 15 residues. The CDR3 protein is CASSPGIWQQETQYF. The CDR3 DNA follows: TGTGCCAGCAGCCCAGGGATCTGGCAGCAAGAGACCCAGTACTTC.

The chain employs TRBV27 and TRBJ2-7, with D tentatively TRBD1 (5 bases). The ends were cut back, 8 bases at V and 6 bases at J, with 14 bases in the middle. Germline values: CDR1 MNHEY, CDR2 SMNVEV (reference sequence). There are 12 residues in the CDR3. The CDR3 region is CASRTRVSEQYF. CDR3 nucleotide sequence: TGTGCCAGCCGAACCAGGGTCAGCGAGCAGTACTTC.

In this sample, this clonotype turned up many times. The chain is built from TRBV5-1 and TRBJ2-7; unclear D gene. Trimming took 0 bases from V and 0 from J, leaving 10 bases between them. CDR3 length: 15 amino acids. Germline V CDR1 and CDR2: SGHRS, YFSETQ. Written as DNA, the CDR3 is TGCGCCAGCAGCTTGGAGGCGGCTAACTCCTACGAGCAGTACTTC. Protein product: CASSLEAANSYEQYF.

The chain has TRBV27 and TRBJ2-7; D is uncertain. The V gene's germline CDR1 is MNHEY and CDR2 SMNVEV (reference sequence). V lost 6 bases and J lost 2, with 8 bases in between. The length of the CDR3 is 12 residues. The CDR3 protein is CASRTRTYEQYF. The DNA for the CDR3 is TGTGCCAGCAGGACACGAACCTACGAGCAGTACTTC.